The 18 T cell receptor beta chains below come from one sample, sequenced in a study of metastatic and nonmetastatic thyroid tumors. Every patient underwent thyroid surgery untreated. TCRdb recomputed clones from the PCR reads via MiXCR. The top ten clones hold 16% of a sample with 6,000 to 8,000 clones, about 29% of them seen once. Sequencing was carried out using adjacent normal tissue. Receptors were obtained from a female donor with papillary thyroid cancer or a benign thyroid nodule (not recorded which). Some clones in this sample may be carry-over from other donors' samples.

The J gene is TRBJ2-7, the V gene TRBV6-2 or TRBV6-3; TRBD1 agrees at 10 bases. The CDR3 is 13 amino acids. The trim removed 6 bases at V and 4 bases at J, leaving 3 bases unmatched. Germline CDR1 reads MNHEY; CDR2 reads SVGEGT. CDR3 sequence: CASRWTGGYEQYF. For the CDR3, the DNA is TGTGCCAGCAGGTGGACAGGGGGGTACGAGCAGTACTTC.

The chain has TRBV20-1 and TRBJ2-1; 9 nucleotides align to TRBD1. This CDR3 spans 16 amino acids. V lost 0 bases and J lost 3; bases outside the gene matches: 6. The germline V gene encodes CDR1 DFQATT and CDR2 SNEGSKA (reference sequence). The CDR3 nucleotides read TGCAGTGCTAGAGATCTTAGGACAGGGGACTACAATGAGCAGTTCTTC. This encodes CSARDLRTGDYNEQFF.

Judged by abundance, this clone is large. V gene TRBV6-1 combines with J gene TRBJ2-2; D uncertain. The V and J ends lost 7 bases and 8 bases respectively, with 8 bases between them. Looked up from germline, CDR1 is MNHNS and CDR2 is SASEGT. The CDR3 has 11 amino acids. The CDR3 DNA is TGTGCCAGCAAGGGCCCGGGGGAGCTGTTTTTT. It translates to CASKGPGELFF.

This clone rates as medium-sized. This chain joins TRBV2 and TRBJ1-3, with D unresolved. This CDR3 is built from 12 residues. Trimming shortened V by 7 bases and J by 4 bases, and 8 bases separated the two germline ends. Germline V gene data show CDR1 as SNHLY and CDR2 as FYNNEI. The DNA for the CDR3 is TGTGCCAGCATTTATGCCGGAAACACCATATATTTT. This codes for CASIYAGNTIYF.

This clone was seen at least ten times. It may be a read error: a sequence one base away is much more abundant. The chain recombines TRBV30 with TRBJ2-5; D is perhaps TRBD2 (8 bases). V was clipped by 8 bases and J by 4 bases, with 20 bases between them. The CDR3 extends over 14 amino acids. Germline V lookup: CDR1 GTSNPN, CDR2 SVGIG (reference sequence). The CDR3 protein is CALRGAGGGETQYF. DNA for the CDR3: TGTGCCCTCAGGGGGGCGGGGGGTGGAGAGACCCAGTACTTC.

This clone was seen at least ten times. J is TRBJ1-6 and V is TRBV18, with D maybe TRBD1 (5 bases). This CDR3 spans 13 amino acids. CDR1 and CDR2 (germline): KGHSH, LQKENI. V was trimmed by 3 bases and J by 9 bases, leaving 9 bases between them. CDR3 sequence (DNA): TGTGCCAGCTCACCGGACATTACTTCACCCCTCCACTTT. Encoded protein: CASSPDITSPLHF. The full variable domain, rest sourced from reference TRBV18 and TRBJ1-6, is NAGVMQNPRHLVRRRGQEARLRCSPMKGHSHVYWYRQLPEEGLKFMVYLQKENIIDESGMPKERFSAEFPKEGPSILRIQQVVRGDSAAYFCASSPDITSPLHFGNGTRLTVT.

Relative to its sample, this clone is medium-sized. This chain joins TRBV28 and TRBJ2-7, with D possibly called TRBD1 or TRBD2 (5 bases each). Germline V gene lookup returns CDR1 MDHEN and CDR2 SYDVKM. The CDR3 runs to 15 residues. Trimming removed 3 bases from V and 5 bases from J, with 17 bases in between. CDR3 sequence (DNA): TGTGCCAGCAGTTTGATGAGTAGGGACCTTGACGAGCAGTACTTC. It encodes CASSLMSRDLDEQYF.

The genes are TRBV7-9 and TRBJ1-2, with D perhaps TRBD1 (5 bases). The V and J ends lost 5 bases and 3 bases respectively, with 13 bases between them. Germline loops: CDR1 SEHNR, CDR2 FQNEAQ (reference sequence). The CDR3 sequence is 14 residues long. CDR3 sequence (DNA): TGTGCCAGCAGCCCCTCCGGGACGGACTATGGCTACACCTTC. It translates to CASSPSGTDYGYTF.

The chain uses TRBV7-3 and TRBJ2-1, with D uncertain. This CDR3 region has 15 residues. Trimming pared 0 bases from V and 2 bases from J, leaving 8 bases between. Per the germline V gene, CDR1 is SGHTA and CDR2 is FQGTGA. Written as DNA, the CDR3 is TGTGCCAGCAGCTTAACGGGTTCCCCCTACAATGAGCAGTTCTTC. Its translation: CASSLTGSPYNEQFF.

Points on this clone: A much bigger clone sits one base away, suggesting this may be a read error. The J gene is TRBJ2-2, the V gene TRBV10-3; D uncertain. Germline CDR1 reads ENHRY; CDR2 reads SYGVKD. Trimming removed 6 bases from V and 2 bases from J, with 7 bases in between. The CDR3 consists of 13 residues. In DNA form, the CDR3 reads TGTGCCATCAGCGAGATAAACACCGGGGAGCTGTTTTTT. Its translation: CAISEINTGELFF.

V is TRBV6-1 and J is TRBJ2-1, with 7 bases identical to TRBD1. The V segment lost 2 bases and the J segment 8 bases; nucleotides outside the gene matches: 6. This CDR3 spans 14 amino acids. CDR1 is MNHNS and CDR2 is SASEGT in the germline V gene. The CDR3 region is CASSETDRVHEQFF. For the CDR3, the DNA is TGTGCCAGCAGTGAAACCGACAGGGTCCATGAGCAGTTCTTC.

By share, this clone ranks as medium-sized (0.01 to 0.1%). DNA of the CDR3: TGCAGTGCTAGAGTCCCGGACAGGGGGGGCTACGAGCAGTACTTC. It encodes CSARVPDRGGYEQYF. The rearrangement uses TRBV20-1 and TRBJ2-7; TRBD1 agrees at 10 bases. The J segment lost 3 bases and the V segment lost 1 base, leaving 6 bases of the junction unmatched. The CDR3 length is 15 residues. CDR1 is DFQATT, CDR2 SNEGSKA, per germline (reference sequence).

This clone was counted only a few times. The chain is built from TRBV6-5 and TRBJ1-1, with TRBD1 as a possible D gene (6 bases). This CDR3 contains 14 residues. The V gene lost 2 bases and the J gene lost 5 bases, with 12 bases spanning the gap. The germline CDR1 and CDR2 sequences are MNHEY and SVGAGI. The CDR3 DNA reads as TGTGCCAGCAGTTACCGGGGGGGCAGGACTGAAGCTTTCTTT. As protein: CASSYRGGRTEAFF.

This clone has at least ten counts. The chain is built from TRBV20-1 and TRBJ2-1, with TRBD2 identical over 8 bases. The CDR3 has 13 amino acids. CDR1 is DFQATT, CDR2 SNEGSKA, per germline (reference sequence). The V and J ends lost 4 bases and 3 bases, in that order; junction bases with no gene match: 2. CDR3 DNA sequence: TGCAGTGCTATTAGCGGGAACTACAATGAGCAGTTCTTC. Its translation is CSAISGNYNEQFF.

The gene calls are TRBV9 and TRBJ1-4; 9 positions agree with TRBD1. The CDR3 is 15 amino acids. Germline V CDR1 and CDR2: SGDLS, YYNGEE. Trimming took 3 bases from V and 6 from J; bases not matched to a gene: 6. The CDR3 here is CASSGTGTGHEKLFF. The CDR3 coding sequence is TGTGCCAGCAGCGGCACCGGGACAGGGCATGAAAAACTGTTTTTT.

This clone was seen more than once but under ten times. The chain carries TRBV19 and TRBJ2-5; perhaps TRBD1 as D (6 bases). Germline CDR1 LNHDA, CDR2 SQIVND (reference sequence). V gave up 0 bases and J gave up 7 bases, with 9 bases separating them. This CDR3 is built from 13 residues. This chain's CDR3 is CASSIEQGWTQYF. The CDR3 region has the DNA TGTGCCAGTAGTATAGAACAGGGTTGGACCCAGTACTTC. The whole variable domain, filled in from reference TRBV19 and TRBJ2-5, reads DGGITQSPKYLFRKEGQNVTLSCEQNLNHDAMYWYRQDPGQGLRLIYYSQIVNDFQKGDIAEGYSVSREKKESFPLTVTSAQKNPTAFYLCASSIEQGWTQYFGPGTRLLVL.

The CDR3 reads CASSPLLGRYEQYF. The DNA for the CDR3 is TGTGCCAGCAGTCCCCTTTTGGGGAGGTACGAGCAGTACTTC. This chain links TRBV28 with TRBJ2-7, with a possible D match to TRBD2 (6 bases). Trimming removed 5 bases at V and 4 bases at J, with 15 bases between. The germline gives CDR1 MDHEN, CDR2 SYDVKM. The CDR3 length is 14 residues. The full variable domain, with the rest looked up from reference TRBV28 and TRBJ2-7, is DVKVTQSSRYLVKRTGEKVFLECVQDMDHENMFWYRQDPGLGLRLIYFSYDVKMKEKGDIPEGYSVSREKKERFSLILESASTNQTSMYLCASSPLLGRYEQYFGPGTRLTVT.

Only one count was recorded for this clone. Written as DNA, the CDR3 is TGCGCCAGCAGCTTCGATGGGAACACTGAAGCTTTCTTT. Residues: CASSFDGNTEAFF. The rearrangement joins TRBV5-1 to TRBJ1-1, with D unresolved. The CDR3 covers 13 residues. In germline, CDR1 is SGHRS, CDR2 YFSETQ. Trimming removed 2 bases from V and 1 base from J, with 6 bases in between.